Below are 25 T cell receptor beta chains sequenced from a single sample in a study of T cells after yellow fever vaccination. TCRdb itself ran the 5' RACE reads through MiXCR, one entry per CDR3 protein. The sample has 200,000 to 300,000 distinct CDR3 sequences, approximately 6.3% seen once; the top ten hold 1% to 1.2%. The sequences come from CD4+ T cells sorted from PBMCs, collected on the day of the yellow fever booster vaccination. The receptors derive from a man younger than 45 who received the YFV17D yellow fever vaccine.

The chain combines TRBV7-7 with TRBJ2-7, with D perhaps TRBD2 (5 bases). CDR3 size: 15 residues. CDR1 is SSHAT, CDR2 FNYEAQ, per germline (reference sequence). CDR3 residues: CPSSPSPSGPYEQYF. As DNA, the CDR3 is TGTCCTAGCAGCCCCTCCCCAAGCGGCCCCTACGAGCAGTACTTC. Full variable domain (remainder filled in from reference TRBV7-7 and TRBJ2-7): GAGVSQSPRYKVTKRGQDVTLRCDPISSHATLYWYQQALGQGPEFLTYFNYEAQPDKSGLPSDRFSAERPEGSISTLTIQRTEQRDSAMYRCPSSPSPSGPYEQYFGPGTRLTVT.

This clonotype was observed many times. J is TRBJ2-7 and V is TRBV7-6; 9 bases match TRBD1. The CDR3 is 14 amino acids. Germline assignment: CDR1 SGHVS and CDR2 FNYEAQ. Losses at the gene ends were 1 base for V and 4 bases for J; bases not matched to a gene: 2. CDR3 bases: TGTGCCAGCAGCTTAGAGGACAGGGGTTACGAGCAGTACTTC. Protein: CASSLEDRGYEQYF. Full variable domain (outside the CDR3, taken from reference TRBV7-6 and TRBJ2-7): GAGVSQSPRYKVTKRGQDVALRCDPISGHVSLYWYRQALGQGPEFLTYFNYEAQQDKSGLPNDRFSAERPEGSISTLTIQRTEQRDSAMYRCASSLEDRGYEQYFGPGTRLTVT.

This clonotype occurred many times. This chain joins TRBV5-1 and TRBJ2-7; maybe TRBD1 (5 bases). Per germline, CDR1 SGHRS and CDR2 YFSETQ. CDR3 length: 13 residues. V was pared by 4 bases and J by 6 bases, with 14 bases between. The CDR3 DNA sequence: TGCGCCAGCAGCGTACAGGAAACCGGCGAGCAGTACTTC. Protein sequence: CASSVQETGEQYF.

In this sample, this clonotype turned up a few times. The chain joins TRBV18 to TRBJ1-1; 11 bases line up with TRBD1. This CDR3 has 22 residues. Germline V gene lookup returns CDR1 KGHSH and CDR2 LQKENI. V shed 7 bases, J shed 1 base, and the junction held 26 bases outside the gene matches. In nucleotides, the CDR3 is TGTGCCAGCTTCTCCCCCTGGCGGCAAGACCGGGACAGGGGGGGTCGGAACACTGAAGCTTTCTTT. Its translation is CASFSPWRQDRDRGGRNTEAFF.

This clonotype occurred many times. The chain combines TRBV27 with TRBJ2-1; 9 bases align to TRBD2. V lost 5 bases to trimming and J lost 9 bases; unmatched junction nucleotides: 11. Per germline, CDR1 MNHEY and CDR2 SMNVEV (reference sequence). The CDR3 is 15 residues long. CDR3 loop: CASSRRLAEHLEQFF. The CDR3 DNA reads as TGTGCCAGCAGTCGGAGACTAGCGGAGCACCTTGAGCAGTTCTTC.

This clonotype has only a few counts. The chain links TRBV30 to TRBJ2-1; no definite D call. This CDR3 comprises 10 residues. V was clipped by 8 bases and J by 4 bases, with 6 bases between them. Germline loops: CDR1 GTSNPN, CDR2 SVGIG (reference sequence). In nucleotides, the CDR3 is TGTGCCGGAACTTACAATGAGCAGTTCTTC. Its protein product is CAGTYNEQFF.

This clonotype was seen at least ten times. The chain couples TRBV6-1 to TRBJ2-3; 9 bases align to TRBD2. Germline assignment: CDR1 MNHNS and CDR2 SASEGT. V trimming: 4 bases; J trimming: 1 base; junction bases outside the gene matches: 0. The CDR3 is 14 amino acids. The CDR3 here is CASSGGRGTDTQYF. Written as DNA, the CDR3 is TGTGCCAGCAGTGGCGGGAGGGGCACAGATACGCAGTATTTT.

This sequence joins TRBV30 and TRBJ1-2, with 7 bases lining up with TRBD1. The CDR3 loop spans 14 amino acids. V lost 3 bases and J lost 8; bases outside the gene matches: 12. Germline loops: CDR1 GTSNPN, CDR2 SVGIG (reference sequence). In DNA, the CDR3 is TGTGCCTGGAGCGCTAAGGGACAGCGGCTAGGCTACACCTTC. Protein: CAWSAKGQRLGYTF.

The J gene is TRBJ2-2, the V gene TRBV20-1, with TRBD2 matching over 9 bases. The CDR3 runs to 15 residues. V trimming: 7 bases; J trimming: 1 base; junction bases outside the gene matches: 7. Germline CDR1 is DFQATT and CDR2 is SNEGSKA (reference sequence). The CDR3 sequence is CSGYAGGMNTGELFF. The CDR3 DNA follows: TGCAGTGGGTACGCGGGAGGGATGAACACCGGGGAGCTGTTTTTT.

This clonotype was observed once. The rearrangement uses TRBV10-3 and TRBJ2-7, with TRBD2 as a possible D gene (5 bases). V was trimmed by 3 bases and J by 0 bases, leaving 12 bases between them. This CDR3 comprises 15 residues. Germline values: CDR1 ENHRY, CDR2 SYGVKD. The CDR3 loop reads CAISDKGRDSYEQYF. The CDR3 coding sequence is TGTGCCATCAGTGATAAGGGCCGGGACTCCTACGAGCAGTACTTC.

The table lists this clonotype with a few counts. The gene calls are TRBV30 and TRBJ1-2; tentative D call: TRBD1 (5 bases). V lost 4 bases and J lost 6, with 21 bases in between. The germline gives CDR1 GTSNPN, CDR2 SVGIG (reference sequence). CDR3 size: 15 residues. CDR3 protein: CAWKGNGQGLDGYTF. CDR3 in DNA: TGTGCCTGGAAGGGTAACGGGCAGGGCCTCGATGGCTACACCTTC.

This clonotype has ten or more counts. The rearrangement uses TRBV5-1 and TRBJ2-2; 10 nucleotides align to TRBD2. Trimming cost V 6 bases and J 7 bases; bases outside gene matches: 12. Germline assignment: CDR1 SGHRS and CDR2 YFSETQ. This CDR3 comprises 16 residues. CDR3 region: CASIRTGTSDGGELFF. For the CDR3, the DNA is TGCGCCAGCATCAGAACCGGGACTAGCGATGGCGGGGAGCTGTTTTTT. Looking up the rest from reference TRBV5-1 and TRBJ2-2 gives the full variable domain: KAGVTQTPRYLIKTRGQQVTLSCSPISGHRSVSWYQQTPGQGLQFLFEYFSETQRNKGNFPGRFSGRQFSNSRSEMNVSTLELGDSALYLCASIRTGTSDGGELFFGEGSRLTVL.

This clonotype was observed a few times. The V call is TRBV5-5, the J call TRBJ2-7; the D gene is possibly TRBD2 (5 bases). The germline V gene has CDR1 SGHKS and CDR2 YYEKEE (reference sequence). Trimming left V 0 bases short and J 0 bases short, with 13 bases between. The length of the CDR3 is 16 residues. CDR3 bases: TGTGCCAGCAGCTTGGTCCGGGTCAGCGGCTCCTACGAGCAGTACTTC. It specifies CASSLVRVSGSYEQYF.

This clonotype came up many times. CDR3 coding DNA: TGCGCCAGCAGCTTTGGTTCGGGGCCTAGCTATGGCTACACCTTC. This codes for CASSFGSGPSYGYTF. V is TRBV5-1 and J is TRBJ1-2; possibly TRBD1 for D (5 bases). This CDR3 has 15 residues. Germline loops: CDR1 SGHRS, CDR2 YFSETQ. V lost 2 bases, J lost 4 bases, and 15 bases lay in between. Full variable domain (missing parts from reference TRBV5-1 and TRBJ1-2): KAGVTQTPRYLIKTRGQQVTLSCSPISGHRSVSWYQQTPGQGLQFLFEYFSETQRNKGNFPGRFSGRQFSNSRSEMNVSTLELGDSALYLCASSFGSGPSYGYTFGSGTRLTVV.

This clonotype appeared many times. The rearrangement uses TRBV6-5 and TRBJ1-2; the D is unclear. V gave up 2 bases and J gave up 7 bases, with 8 bases separating them. Germline-derived CDR1 and CDR2 are MNHEY and SVGAGI. The CDR3 is 12 residues long. As DNA, the CDR3 is TGTGCCAGCAGTTACCAGCGTGGTGGCTACACCTTC. It translates to CASSYQRGGYTF.

Many counts were recorded for this clonotype. This chain joins TRBV19 and TRBJ2-3; possible D gene TRBD2, 6 bases. The length of the CDR3 is 13 residues. Germline CDR1 and CDR2: LNHDA and SQIVND (reference sequence). The V end lost 8 bases, the J end lost 1 base, and 10 bases lay between the germline ends. The CDR3 region is CASRRGGTDTQYF. CDR3 coding DNA: TGTGCCAGTCGGAGGGGCGGCACAGATACGCAGTATTTT.

This clonotype was counted many times. The chain joins TRBV11-2 to TRBJ2-6; the D is unclear. The germline V and J ends were trimmed by 1 base and 2 bases, with 6 bases remaining between them. The CDR3 spans 15 residues. The germline V gene encodes CDR1 SGHAT and CDR2 FQNNGV. In nucleotides, the CDR3 is TGTGCCAGCAGCTTAGTTAGTCCTGGGGCCAACGTCCTGACTTTC. Protein product: CASSLVSPGANVLTF.

Many counts were recorded for this clonotype. This rearrangement joins TRBV7-2 to TRBJ2-7; 12 bases line up with TRBD2. The V gene end was trimmed by 5 bases and the J gene end by 6 bases; junction bases not matched to a gene: 11. CDR3 size: 16 residues. Germline V CDR1 and CDR2: SGHTA, FQGNSA. CDR3 DNA sequence: TGTGCCAGCAGCCCGACTAGCGGGAGCCCTCCGTCCGAGCAGTACTTC. Protein product: CASSPTSGSPPSEQYF.

This clonotype was picked up many times. V and J are TRBV7-2 and TRBJ2-2; TRBD1 is a possible D gene (7 bases). Trimming removed 3 bases at V and 1 base at J, with 12 bases between. Germline assignment: CDR1 SGHTA and CDR2 FQGNSA. The length of the CDR3 is 16 residues. The CDR3 is CASSFQQGGNTGELFF. The CDR3 coding sequence is TGTGCCAGCAGCTTTCAGCAGGGGGGGAACACCGGGGAGCTGTTTTTT.

This clonotype occurred many times. This chain joins TRBV5-1 and TRBJ2-1, with TRBD2 matching over 12 bases. The CDR3 length is 16 residues. The trim removed 0 bases at V and 7 bases at J, leaving 5 bases unmatched. The germline CDR1 and CDR2 sequences are SGHRS and YFSETQ. CDR3 nucleotides: TGCGCCAGCAGCTTGGGTGGACTAGCGGGACGGAATGAGCAGTTCTTC. It specifies CASSLGGLAGRNEQFF.

This clonotype was picked up many times. This chain connects TRBV9 to TRBJ2-1; 11 positions match TRBD2. CDR1 SGDLS and CDR2 YYNGEE come from the germline V gene. The CDR3 is 16 residues long. V gave up 3 bases and J gave up 9 bases; unmatched junction bases: 11. Written as DNA, the CDR3 is TGTGCCAGCAGCGCCCATAGCGGGAGGGCCTTAGGTGAGCAGTTCTTC. It codes for CASSAHSGRALGEQFF. The full variable domain, in which reference TRBV9 and TRBJ2-1 provide the parts outside the CDR3, is DSGVTQTPKHLITATGQRVTLRCSPRSGDLSVYWYQQSLDQGLQFLIQYYNGEERAKGNILERFSAQQFPDLHSELNLSSLELGDSALYFCASSAHSGRALGEQFFGPGTRLTVL.

This clonotype showed up just a few times. The CDR3: CASSSALAGAETDTQYF. The CDR3, as DNA: TGCGCCAGCAGCTCCGCTTTAGCGGGAGCGGAGACAGATACGCAGTATTTT. The chain links TRBV5-1 to TRBJ2-3, with 9 nucleotides matching TRBD2. The germline gives CDR1 SGHRS, CDR2 YFSETQ. The CDR3 spans 17 residues. The junction had 11 bases not matched to a gene; V was cut back by 3 bases and J by 3 bases. Looking up the rest from reference TRBV5-1 and TRBJ2-3 gives the full variable domain: KAGVTQTPRYLIKTRGQQVTLSCSPISGHRSVSWYQQTPGQGLQFLFEYFSETQRNKGNFPGRFSGRQFSNSRSEMNVSTLELGDSALYLCASSSALAGAETDTQYFGPGTRLTVL.

The V gene is TRBV5-1, the J gene TRBJ2-3; D possibly matches TRBD1 or TRBD2 (7 bases each). The CDR3 covers 15 residues. V shed 2 bases and J shed 6 bases, with 16 bases lying between them. From germline, CDR1 is SGHRS and CDR2 YFSETQ. The CDR3 DNA reads as TGCGCCAGCAGCTTCTGGCAGGGGGGGTCGGATACGCAGTATTTT. Encoded protein: CASSFWQGGSDTQYF.

This clonotype appeared a few times. This chain connects TRBV5-1 to TRBJ2-1; 14 nucleotides align to TRBD2. With V trimmed by 4 bases and J by 8 bases, 11 bases remained unmatched. CDR1 SGHRS and CDR2 YFSETQ come from the germline V gene. The length of the CDR3 is 17 residues. The CDR3: CASSLGTSGSPGDEQFF. The CDR3, as DNA: TGCGCCAGCAGCCTGGGGACTAGCGGGAGCCCAGGCGATGAGCAGTTCTTC.

This clonotype came up a few times. Mismatch with germline at one junction end may stem from a read error. The chain recombines TRBV6-2 or TRBV6-3 with TRBJ2-7, with TRBD1 matching 10 bases. This CDR3 is 14 amino acids long. The V gene's germline CDR1 is MNHEY and CDR2 SVGEGT. This chain's CDR3 is CASRKTGGSNEQYF. The CDR3 DNA follows: TGTGCCAGCCGCAAGACAGGGGGCTCCAACGAGCAGTACTTC.